The present T cell receptor (beta chain) was sequenced within a study of PD-L1 blockade in urothelial cancer (TCRdb year 2017). About the investigation overall: Every patient began therapy at some point between 2013 and 2015 and was given atezolizumab 1,200 mg intravenously every 3 weeks. Pretreatment tumor samples, along with matched peripheral blood collected serially before and after atezolizumab treatment, underwent TCR sequencing. Durable clinical benefit was defined as a progression-free survival longer than 6 months, and TCR features were additionally tested against progression-free survival and overall survival. Durable clinical benefit was achieved by nine patients and was not achieved by 20 patients. Blood samples yielded a median of 141,255 T cells and tens of thousands of unique TCRs, with median clonality roughly 0.085. An ECOG performance status of 0 or 1 was recorded for the patients, and 0 to 3 prior chemotherapy regimens had been received by the patients. In the same patients who had TCR sequencing, pretreatment tumors also underwent whole exome sequencing and RNA sequencing. Blood samples were analyzed at 3 weeks after treatment start (second dose) and at 6 weeks after treatment start. About 85% of the roughly 29 patients were males with bladder-origin urothelial cancer, and about 65% of the roughly 30 reported a prior smoking history. The study, an exploratory multi-omic analysis, examined somatic, immune and clinical correlates of response to PD-L1 blockade with atezolizumab in urothelial cancer. Some 30 patients had pretreatment blood TCR-seq, roughly 24 had at least one posttreatment blood collection, and roughly 24 had tumor TCR-seq.

To estimate absolute template abundance from read counts, synthetic TCR analog templates were spiked into each PCR. Using the immunoSEQ assay, TCRbeta CDR3 regions were amplified from genomic DNA with bias-controlled V and J gene primers. Rearranged TCRbeta segments were sequenced at approximately 20X coverage. Per the authors' processing: Sequencing errors were corrected by clustering and CDR3s were annotated against IMGT to assign V, D and J genes. Downstream analyses used only productive TCRbeta rearrangements and left out out-of-frame or stop-codon sequences. Clonality was computed as one minus Shannon entropy normalized by the log of the number of unique productive sequences. Clones differing between time points or between blood and tumor were identified using Fisher's exact test with Benjamini-Hochberg correction, with an adjusted p below 0.01 applied as the threshold. The table comes from immuneACCESS by way of TCRdb, which keeps in-frame sequences with V and J called. Part of the clones is missing from these tables; in studies checked, under half for an unresolved V gene and the rest for unknown reasons. Clone size and the V and J calls come from that table; the DNA yielded D and trimming. The sample table lists tens of thousands of clones, 70% to 85% of them with a count of one. Around 30% of the sample is in the top ten clones.

A cohort of more than 25 patients with locally advanced or metastatic urothelial carcinoma, treated at Memorial Sloan Kettering on a trial protocol, was included. Peripheral blood mononuclear cells were collected pretreatment and during treatment, with between 1 and 8 total time points obtained per patient. The Qiagen DNeasy Blood extraction kit was used to purify genomic DNA from total PBMCs and tumor samples. Collected pretreatment and during treatment, PBMCs were isolated and stored as previously described. Concerning this clone itself: The clone's antigen remains unknown. The input lacks base qualities; no much larger clone sits a single base away.

Results the study describes overall, beyond this receptor: At 3 weeks after the start of treatment, tumor-associated TCR clones in peripheral blood had expanded more in patients with durable benefit (n ≈ 24, p = 0.022). Because of the small sample size (n of about 30) and the many exploratory analyses performed, the results are intended to be regarded as hypothesis-generating. A pretreatment peripheral blood TCR clonality below the median was linked to improved progression-free and overall survival.

In the germline V gene, CDR1 corresponds to SGHRS and CDR2 to YFSETQ. The germline V and J ends show losses of 1 base and 7 bases respectively, and no gene match explains 9 bases of the junction. Measured from the cysteine to the phenylalanine, the CDR3 is 15 residues long. Left in the record is the CDR3 DNA by itself, 45 bases read in frame from the first base. The chain links TRBV5-1 with TRBJ1-2, with 8 bases matching TRBD1. The sequence came from a man aged 60 to 69 with urothelial cancer. This specimen consisted of PBMCs, obtained around atezolizumab (anti-PD-L1) treatment. The CDR3 protein sequence reads: CASSLTGQVLGGYTF. The DNA is as follows: TGCGCCAGCAGCTTGACGGGACAGGTTTTGGGTGGCTACACCTTC.